The 5 T cell receptor beta chains given below trace back to one sample, sequenced in a study of shared clonotypes between healthy human individuals. TCRdb's copy holds only in-frame clones and misses some; the assay was immunoSEQ multiplex PCR. The data contain approximately 2.5 million clones, around 94% of them singletons. The sequencing sample was made of naive CD4+ T cells sorted from blood. The subset was: CD45RA+ positively selected. These TCRs come from a man younger than 35 in good health.

The V gene is TRBV6-1, the J gene TRBJ1-2, with D unresolved. CDR3 size: 11 residues. V was shortened by 7 bases and J by 6 bases, with 9 bases between the two germline ends. Germline V gene sequence: CDR1 MNHNS, CDR2 SASEGT. The CDR3 DNA reads TGTGCCAGCAAAACCTCGAATGGCTACACCTTC. Translation: CASKTSNGYTF.

The rearrangement joins TRBV29-1 to TRBJ1-2; D is unresolved. Germline loops: CDR1 SQVTM, CDR2 ANQGSEA. The length of the CDR3 is 15 residues. Trimming pared 3 bases from V and 4 bases from J, leaving 18 bases between. This chain's CDR3 is CSVDSYLGLAYGYTF. The DNA of the CDR3 is TGCAGCGTTGACTCTTATTTGGGTCTGGCCTATGGCTACACCTTC. The full variable domain, its missing parts supplied by reference TRBV29-1 and TRBJ1-2, is SAVISQKPSRDICQRGTSLTIQCQVDSQVTMMFWYRQQPGQSLTLIATANQGSEATYESGFVIDKFPISRPNLTFSTLTVSNMSPEDSSIYLCSVDSYLGLAYGYTFGSGTRLTVV.

The rearrangement uses TRBV30 and TRBJ2-3; 11 nucleotides match TRBD2. V lost 0 bases, J lost 2 bases, and 7 bases stayed unmatched. Per germline, CDR1 GTSNPN and CDR2 SVGIG (reference sequence). The CDR3 is made up of 17 amino acids. Here the CDR3 reads CAWSVSGTSGYTDTQYF. Written as DNA, the CDR3 is TGTGCCTGGAGTGTATCCGGGACTAGCGGATACACAGATACGCAGTATTTT. The full variable domain, in which reference TRBV30 and TRBJ2-3 provide the parts outside the CDR3, is SQTIHQWPATLVQPVGSPLSLECTVEGTSNPNLYWYRQAAGRGLQLLFYSVGIGQISSEVPQNLSASRPQDRQFILSSKKLLLSDSGFYLCAWSVSGTSGYTDTQYFGPGTRLTVL.

V usage is TRBV10-3 and J usage is TRBJ1-1; TRBD1 is a possible D gene (5 bases). V shed 2 bases and J shed 2 bases, with 12 bases lying between them. CDR3 length: 15 amino acids. Germline V CDR1 and CDR2: ENHRY, SYGVKD. The CDR3 protein is CAISEPRWTNTEAFF. For the CDR3, the DNA is TGTGCCATCAGTGAGCCTAGATGGACAAACACTGAAGCTTTCTTT.

The CDR3 sequence is CASSVESMGDSHSGNTIYF. In DNA form, the CDR3 reads TGTGCCAGCAGCGTAGAGAGTATGGGGGACAGCCACTCTGGAAACACCATATATTTT. The chain links TRBV9 to TRBJ1-3, with TRBD1 identical over 7 bases. V lost 0 bases to trimming and J lost 0 bases; unmatched junction nucleotides: 12. The CDR3 spans 19 residues. Germline V gene lookup returns CDR1 SGDLS and CDR2 YYNGEE.